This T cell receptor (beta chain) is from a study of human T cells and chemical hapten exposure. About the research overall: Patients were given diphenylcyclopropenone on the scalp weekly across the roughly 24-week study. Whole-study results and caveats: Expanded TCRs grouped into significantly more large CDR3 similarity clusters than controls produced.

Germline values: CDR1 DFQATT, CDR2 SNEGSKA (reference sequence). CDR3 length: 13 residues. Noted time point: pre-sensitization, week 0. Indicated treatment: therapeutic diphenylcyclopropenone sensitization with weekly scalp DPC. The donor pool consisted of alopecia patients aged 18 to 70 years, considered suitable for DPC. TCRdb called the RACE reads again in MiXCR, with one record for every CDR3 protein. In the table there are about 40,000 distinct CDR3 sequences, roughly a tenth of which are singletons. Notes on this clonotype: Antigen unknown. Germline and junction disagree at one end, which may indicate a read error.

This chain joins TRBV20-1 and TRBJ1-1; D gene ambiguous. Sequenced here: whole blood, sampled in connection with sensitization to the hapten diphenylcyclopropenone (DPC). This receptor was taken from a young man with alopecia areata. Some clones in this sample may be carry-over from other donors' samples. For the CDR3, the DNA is TGCAGTGCTAGTTCGGGTAGGAACGCTGAAGCTTTCTTT. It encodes CSASSGRNAEAFF.